This T cell receptor (beta chain) derives from a study of CD8+CD57+ T cells in acquired aplastic anemia. On the study more broadly: CD4+ and CD8+ cells, once sorted, gave DNA averaging approximately 3 ug.

The CDR3 extends over 17 amino acids. V lost 6 bases, J lost 7 bases, and 13 bases stayed unmatched. Germline CDR1 and CDR2: MNHNS and SASEGT. It was patients with CD8+CD57+ cell expansion by flow cytometry who were chosen for sequencing. The diagnosis in all patients was severe acquired aplastic anemia. This clonotype was found many times. Its antigen is still unknown. General study points: Sharing between patients and controls was observed for twenty-nine CD8+ CDR3 sequences.

Genomic DNA was employed as the template in profiling TCR beta VDJ and CDR3. TCRdb redid the calling of the reads with MiXCR, one entry per CDR3 protein. The sample shows about 290,000 distinct CDR3 sequences, 45% to 65% of them seen only once. Sequencing input: sorted CD4+, CD8+, or CD8+CD57+ T cells (not recorded which) from PBMCs. The source of this sequence is a human donor with aplastic anemia. This chain links TRBV6-1 with TRBJ1-6, with TRBD1 identical over 9 bases. The CDR3 nucleotides read TGTGCCAGCAGACAACCCGCGGGGACAGGGAACAATTCACCCCTCCACTTT. Encoded protein: CASRQPAGTGNNSPLHF.